Below are 10 T cell receptor beta chains sequenced from a single sample in a study of T cell changes during pregnancy in multiple sclerosis. The repertoire was sequenced with immunoSEQ multiplex PCR; TCRdb's copy has only in-frame clones and lacks some. The table has some 49,000 clones, around nine tenths seen once. Sequences were derived from CD4+ T cells from peripheral blood mononuclear cells, sampled in the second trimester of pregnancy. These receptor sequences come from a female donor in good health, enrolled as a control in a pregnancy study.

The V gene is TRBV19, the J gene TRBJ2-5; 9 bases are a match to TRBD1. Per germline, CDR1 LNHDA and CDR2 SQIVND (reference sequence). V was pared by 6 bases and J by 5 bases, with 13 bases of the junction left unmatched. This CDR3 region has 16 residues. The CDR3 coding sequence is TGTGCCAGTAGATTGACAGGGGGAGAAGTTTGGGAGACCCAGTACTTC. It encodes CASRLTGGEVWETQYF.

This rearrangement joins TRBV5-5 to TRBJ2-3; 7 bases align to TRBD2. Germline lookup yields CDR1 SGHKS and CDR2 YYEKEE (reference sequence). V shed 4 bases, J shed 2 bases, and the junction held 7 bases outside the gene matches. This CDR3 is 15 amino acids long. The CDR3 loop reads CASSPNGGSTDTQYF. The CDR3 DNA is TGTGCCAGCAGCCCGAACGGGGGGTCCACAGATACGCAGTATTTT.

The CDR3 reads CASRPDRGAILNTEAFF. The CDR3 bases are TGTGCCAGCAGACCGGACAGGGGCGCCATCCTGAACACTGAAGCTTTCTTT. V is TRBV5-4 and J is TRBJ1-1, with 9 bases that match TRBD1. The CDR3 has 17 residues. The trim removed 5 bases at V and 0 bases at J, leaving 11 bases unmatched. Germline CDR1 and CDR2: SGHNT and YYREEE (reference sequence).

This clone was seen once. This chain joins TRBV18 and TRBJ2-2; D might be TRBD1 (5 bases). The V gene's germline CDR1 is KGHSH and CDR2 LQKENI. The ends were cut back, 1 base at V and 0 bases at J, with 12 bases in the middle. The CDR3 is 17 amino acids. The DNA of the CDR3 is TGTGCCAGCTCACCACAGGGGCCGCTACCGAACACCGGGGAGCTGTTTTTT. Translated, it gives CASSPQGPLPNTGELFF.

The gene calls are TRBV18 and TRBJ2-1, with TRBD2 matching 9 bases. The CDR3 loop spans 16 amino acids. The junction had 9 bases not matched to a gene; V was cut back by 5 bases and J by 4 bases. CDR1 is KGHSH and CDR2 is LQKENI in the germline V gene. The CDR3 region has the DNA TGTGCCAGCTCATCGGCGGGGGGGGCGAGATACAATGAGCAGTTCTTC. Its protein is CASSSAGGARYNEQFF.

The rearrangement joins TRBV29-1 to TRBJ1-3; the match to TRBD1 covers 11 bases. This CDR3 has 15 residues. The V gene's germline CDR1 is SQVTM and CDR2 ANQGSEA. The V segment lost 4 bases and the J segment 0 bases; nucleotides outside the gene matches: 2. CDR3 amino acids: CSVGTGGPSGNTIYF. CDR3 coding DNA: TGCAGCGTTGGGACAGGGGGCCCCTCTGGAAACACCATATATTTT. Supplemented by reference TRBV29-1 and TRBJ1-3, the full variable domain reads SAVISQKPSRDICQRGTSLTIQCQVDSQVTMMFWYRQQPGQSLTLIATANQGSEATYESGFVIDKFPISRPNLTFSTLTVSNMSPEDSSIYLCSVGTGGPSGNTIYFGEGSWLTVV.

V usage is TRBV5-5 and J usage is TRBJ2-2, with 9 bases fitting TRBD1. With V trimmed by 1 base and J by 5 bases, 6 bases remained unmatched. The germline V gene has CDR1 SGHKS and CDR2 YYEKEE (reference sequence). This CDR3 has 16 residues. DNA for the CDR3: TGTGCCAGCAGCTTGAGGACAGGGGCTAATACCGGGGAGCTGTTTTTT. Amino acid sequence: CASSLRTGANTGELFF.

The CDR3: CASKRQGADIQYF. CDR3 DNA sequence: TGTGCCAGCAAGAGACAGGGGGCTGACATTCAGTACTTC. The genes are TRBV6-5 and TRBJ2-4; TRBD1 agrees at 10 bases. Trimming removed 7 bases from V and 8 bases from J; junction bases left unmatched: 5. This CDR3 has 13 amino acids. CDR1 and CDR2 (germline): MNHEY, SVGAGI.

The chain carries TRBV7-2 and TRBJ1-5, with a tentative D call TRBD1 (6 bases). The V end was cut by 5 bases, the J end by 3 bases, with 23 bases between. The germline V gene encodes CDR1 SGHTA and CDR2 FQGNSA. The length of the CDR3 is 18 residues. CDR3 protein: CASSIEPTGYLFNQPQHF. The CDR3 bases are TGTGCCAGCAGCATAGAACCGACAGGATACTTATTCAATCAGCCCCAGCATTTT.

The V and J genes are TRBV6-1 and TRBJ2-2, with TRBD2 identical over 7 bases. After removal of 6 bases from V and 1 base from J, the junction contained 5 bases not matched to a gene. The length of the CDR3 is 15 residues. Per the germline V gene, CDR1 is MNHNS and CDR2 is SASEGT. The CDR3 bases are TGTGCCAGCAGGCGGGGAGGGGTGAACACCGGGGAGCTGTTTTTT. Translation: CASRRGGVNTGELFF.